Listed below are T cell receptor beta chains from one sample, sequenced in a study of shared T cell receptors in the human thymus. Sequenced by immunoSEQ multiplex PCR; TCRdb stores in-frame clones only, minus some. The sample holds under 450,000 clones, 95% seen once. Sequenced sample: thymocytes. The receptors stem from a human donor. Both conserved end residues are part of each CDR3. The D gene is left open where the match is weak. Not all rows give a size; the values are once, few, many and, for expanded clones, a class.

TRBV6-5	.	TRBJ2-1	TRBD2	CASSQSSGRAYEQFF	TGTGCCAGCAGCCAATCTAGCGGGAGGGCCTATGAGCAGTTCTTC
TRBV15	.	TRBJ1-2	.	CATSRERTLTRYGYTF	TGTGCCACCAGCAGAGAACGGACTTTGACTCGCTATGGCTACACCTTC
TRBV7-2	.	TRBJ2-3	TRBD1	CASSFAQGVPTDTQYF	TGTGCCAGCAGCTTCGCCCAGGGGGTCCCCACAGATACGCAGTATTTT
TRBV13	.	TRBJ1-6	.	CASSLVNSPLHF	TGTGCCAGCAGCTTAGTCAATTCACCCCTCCACTTT
TRBV4-1	.	TRBJ2-3	.	CASSQDEGGYPADTQYF	TGCGCCAGCAGCCAAGATGAGGGGGGCTACCCGGCAGATACGCAGTATTTT
TRBV30	.	TRBJ2-1	TRBD2	CALRGLAIHEQFF	TGTGCCTTAAGGGGACTAGCAATCCATGAGCAGTTCTTC
TRBV28	once	TRBJ2-4	.	CASTRSGLNIQYF	TGTGCCAGCACCCGCAGTGGTCTAAACATTCAGTACTTC
TRBV27	.	TRBJ2-7	TRBD2	CASKFLADPSEQYF	TGTGCCAGCAAATTCCTAGCGGACCCGAGCGAGCAGTACTTC
TRBV30	.	TRBJ2-1	TRBD2	CAWSNGGGMEQFF	TGTGCCTGGAGTAATGGCGGGGGGATGGAGCAGTTCTTC
TRBV4-3	.	TRBJ2-1	.	CASSQVKSPAPGNEQFF	TGCGCCAGCAGCCAAGTCAAGAGTCCGGCGCCGGGTAATGAGCAGTTCTTC
TRBV13	.	TRBJ2-3	.	CASSNPERDTQYF	TGTGCCAGCAGCAACCCCGAGAGGGATACGCAGTATTTT
TRBV19	.	TRBJ2-7	TRBD2	CASSFGSGRCHEQYF	TGTGCCAGTAGTTTTGGGAGCGGGAGGTGCCACGAGCAGTACTTC
TRBV27	.	TRBJ2-1	.	CASSTYQRQSSYNEQFF	TGTGCCAGCAGTACGTACCAGCGACAAAGCTCCTACAATGAGCAGTTCTTC
TRBV5-4	.	TRBJ2-2	TRBD2	CASSLGGTSGIKNTGELFF	TGTGCCAGCAGCTTGGGGGGGACTAGCGGGATTAAGAACACCGGGGAGCTGTTTTTT
TRBV14	.	TRBJ2-7	.	CASSQVILADEQYF	TGTGCCAGCAGCCAAGTGATACTAGCCGACGAGCAGTACTTC
TRBV13	once	TRBJ2-7	.	CASSLGLVGRRHPYEQYF	TGTGCCAGCAGCTTAGGCCTCGTAGGGCGTAGACACCCCTACGAGCAGTACTTC
TRBV10-1	once	TRBJ2-1	.	CASSESKGSQFF	TGCGCCAGCAGTGAGTCGAAGGGATCGCAGTTCTTC
TRBV28	.	TRBJ1-5	TRBD1	CASSPLLTGGNQPQHF	TGTGCCAGCAGTCCACTTCTGACAGGGGGCAATCAGCCCCAGCATTTT
TRBV7-3	.	TRBJ2-1	TRBD2	CASSLNYRGTSGNEEQFF	TGTGCCAGCAGCTTAAACTACCGGGGGACTAGCGGGAACGAAGAGCAGTTCTTC
TRBV7-7	.	TRBJ2-5	TRBD2	CASSPHDRTSGPGETQYF	TGTGCTAGCAGCCCACATGATAGGACTAGCGGACCAGGGGAAACCCAGTACTTC
TRBV5-4	.	TRBJ1-4	.	CASRVWGGTNEKLFF	TGTGCCAGCAGAGTCTGGGGAGGAACTAATGAAAAACTGTTTTTT
TRBV19	.	TRBJ2-5	TRBD2	CASSFLAGVAETQYF	TGTGCCAGTAGTTTCTTAGCGGGAGTCGCAGAGACCCAGTACTTC
TRBV10-3	.	TRBJ2-5	TRBD1	CAISAGQGTQETQYF	TGTGCCATCAGTGCGGGACAGGGTACCCAAGAGACCCAGTACTTC
TRBV9	.	TRBJ2-7	.	CASSVGGMTYEQYF	TGTGCCAGCAGCGTAGGGGGAATGACCTACGAGCAGTACTTC
TRBV28	.	TRBJ1-5	.	CASSPLQQGDQPQHF	TGTGCCAGCAGTCCTCTTCAACAGGGCGACCAGCCCCAGCATTTT
TRBV7-8	.	TRBJ2-7	TRBD1	CASTFLGGQSYEQYF	TGTGCCAGCACCTTCCTTGGGGGACAGTCCTACGAGCAGTACTTC
TRBV18	.	TRBJ2-2	TRBD1	CASSPLRDRHTGELFF	TGTGCCAGCTCACCGCTAAGGGACAGACACACCGGGGAGCTGTTTTTT
TRBV28	few	TRBJ1-2	TRBD1	CASSPGQGAYGYTF	TGTGCCAGCAGTCCCGGACAGGGAGCGTATGGCTACACCTTC
TRBV10-1	.	TRBJ1-2	.	CASSESGKDGYTF	TGCGCCAGCAGTGAGTCCGGGAAGGATGGCTACACCTTC
TRBV27	.	TRBJ2-7	.	CASSLKRSVEVNEQYF	TGTGCCAGCAGTTTAAAGAGGTCAGTCGAGGTGAACGAGCAGTACTTC
TRBV15	.	TRBJ1-2	TRBD1	CATSRVGTGGGYGYTF	TGTGCCACCAGCAGAGTAGGGACAGGGGGCGGCTATGGCTACACCTTC
TRBV28	.	TRBJ1-1	.	CASSFVPLNTEAFF	TGTGCCAGCAGTTTTGTCCCGCTGAACACTGAAGCTTTCTTT
TRBV28	.	TRBJ1-2	TRBD1	CASSWDRYYTF	TGTGCCAGCAGTTGGGACAGGTACTACACCTTC
TRBV27	.	TRBJ1-5	.	CASSLSLERVGQPQHF	TGTGCCAGCAGTTTATCGCTTGAGAGGGTCGGACAGCCCCAGCATTTT
TRBV28	.	TRBJ1-4	.	CASSYKTSDEKEKLFF	TGTGCCAGCAGTTACAAAACTTCGGACGAGAAAGAAAAACTGTTTTTT
TRBV2	.	TRBJ2-4	.	CASSEGAGGEPLAKNIQYF	TGTGCCAGCAGTGAAGGGGCGGGCGGGGAACCGCTAGCCAAAAACATTCAGTACTTC
TRBV28	.	TRBJ2-1	TRBD2	CASRLPLGLAGGNNEQFF	TGTGCCAGCCGTTTGCCCCTGGGACTAGCGGGAGGAAATAATGAGCAGTTCTTC
TRBV28	once	TRBJ1-1	.	CASSPTRTEAFF	TGTGCCAGCAGCCCCACCCGGACAGAAGCTTTCTTT
TRBV28	.	TRBJ2-7	TRBD2	CASSLYPSGRPKF	TGTGCCAGCAGTTTATATCCTAGCGGGAGGCCTAAATTC
TRBV7-9	.	TRBJ2-5	TRBD1	CASSRTGGKETQYF	TGTGCCAGCAGCCGGACAGGGGGAAAAGAGACCCAGTACTTC